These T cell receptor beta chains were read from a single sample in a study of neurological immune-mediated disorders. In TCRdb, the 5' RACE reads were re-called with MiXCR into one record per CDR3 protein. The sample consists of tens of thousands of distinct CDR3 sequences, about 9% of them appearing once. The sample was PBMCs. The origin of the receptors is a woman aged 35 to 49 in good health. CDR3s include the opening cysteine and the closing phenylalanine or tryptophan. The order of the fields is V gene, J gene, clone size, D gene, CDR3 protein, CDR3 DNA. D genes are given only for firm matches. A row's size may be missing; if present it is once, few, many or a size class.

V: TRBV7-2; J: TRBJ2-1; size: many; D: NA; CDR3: CASSPISSYNEQFF; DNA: TGTGCCAGCAGCCCTATCTCGTCCTACAATGAGCAGTTCTTC
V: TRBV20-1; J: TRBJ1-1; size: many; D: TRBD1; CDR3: CSAEARQGRKAEAFF; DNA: TGCAGTGCCGAAGCGCGACAGGGGAGGAAGGCTGAAGCTTTCTTT
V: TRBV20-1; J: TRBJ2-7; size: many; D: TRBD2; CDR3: CSARDAGVDYEQYF; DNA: TGCAGTGCTAGAGATGCGGGAGTGGACTACGAGCAGTACTTC
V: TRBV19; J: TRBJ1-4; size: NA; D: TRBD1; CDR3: CASSILHRGVNEKLFF; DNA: TGTGCCAGTAGTATTCTCCACAGGGGGGTTAATGAAAAACTGTTTTTT
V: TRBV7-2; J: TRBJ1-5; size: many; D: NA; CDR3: CASSLRLAQPQHF; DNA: TGTGCCAGCAGCTTACGACTTGCTCAGCCCCAGCATTTT
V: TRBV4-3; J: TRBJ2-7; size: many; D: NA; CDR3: CASSHRGGNEQYF; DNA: TGCGCCAGCAGCCACAGGGGCGGCAACGAGCAGTACTTC
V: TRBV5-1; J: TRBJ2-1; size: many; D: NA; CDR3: CASSPNPGSSYNEQFF; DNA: TGCGCCAGCAGTCCAAACCCGGGGAGCTCCTACAATGAGCAGTTCTTC
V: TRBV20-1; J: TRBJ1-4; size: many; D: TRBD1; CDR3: CSALDRGRSNEKLFF; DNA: TGCAGTGCCCTCGACAGGGGGCGTTCTAATGAAAAACTGTTTTTT
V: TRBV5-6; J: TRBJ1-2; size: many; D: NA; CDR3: CASSWRYGYTF; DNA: TGTGCCAGCAGCTGGAGGTATGGCTACACCTTC
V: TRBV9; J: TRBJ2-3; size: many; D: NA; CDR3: CASSGGGTDTQYF; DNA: TGTGCCAGCAGCGGGGGGGGCACAGATACGCAGTATTTT
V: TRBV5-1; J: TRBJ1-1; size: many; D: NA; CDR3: CASSSTGVEAFF; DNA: TGCGCCAGCAGCTCGACCGGGGTCGAAGCTTTCTTT
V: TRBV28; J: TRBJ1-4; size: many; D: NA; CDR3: CASSPERGGGEKLFF; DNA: TGTGCCAGCAGTCCAGAAAGGGGAGGAGGAGAAAAACTGTTTTTT
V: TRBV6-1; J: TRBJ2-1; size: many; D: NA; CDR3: CASREIGLEQFF; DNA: TGTGCCAGCAGGGAAATAGGTCTAGAGCAGTTCTTC
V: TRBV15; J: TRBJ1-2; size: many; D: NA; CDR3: CATSRDQGNYGYTF; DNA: TGTGCCACCAGCAGAGATCAGGGGAACTATGGCTACACCTTC
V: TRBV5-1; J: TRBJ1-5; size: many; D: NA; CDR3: CASSLVSGGNQPQHF; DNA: TGCGCCAGCAGCTTGGTAAGCGGGGGGAATCAGCCCCAGCATTTT
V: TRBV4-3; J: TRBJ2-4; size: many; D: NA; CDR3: CASSQALGGAKNIQYF; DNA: TGCGCCAGCAGCCAAGCGTTGGGGGGAGCCAAAAACATTCAGTACTTC
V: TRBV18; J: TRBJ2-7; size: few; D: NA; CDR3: CASSQGLYEQYF; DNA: TGTGCCAGCTCACAGGGACTCTACGAGCAGTACTTC
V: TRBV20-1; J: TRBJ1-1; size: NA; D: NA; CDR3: CSARDTARDTEAFF; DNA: TGCAGTGCTAGAGATACAGCCAGGGACACTGAAGCTTTCTTT
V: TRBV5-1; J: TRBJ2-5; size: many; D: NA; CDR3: CASKEQETQYF; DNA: TGCGCCAGCAAAGAACAAGAGACCCAGTACTTC
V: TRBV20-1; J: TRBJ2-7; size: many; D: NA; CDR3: CSARDRDQTYEQYF; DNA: TGCAGTGCTAGAGATAGGGATCAAACCTACGAGCAGTACTTC
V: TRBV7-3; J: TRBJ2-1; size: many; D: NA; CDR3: CASSPSGGGDEQFF; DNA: TGTGCCAGCAGCCCTTCCGGCGGTGGCGATGAGCAGTTCTTC
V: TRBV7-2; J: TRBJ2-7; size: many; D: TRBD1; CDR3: CASSSFPGQGASGSEQYF; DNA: TGTGCCAGCAGCTCGTTTCCGGGACAGGGGGCGAGCGGATCCGAGCAGTACTTC
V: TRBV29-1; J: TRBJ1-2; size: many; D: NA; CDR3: CSVARINYGYTF; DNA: TGCAGCGTCGCCAGGATAAACTATGGCTACACCTTC
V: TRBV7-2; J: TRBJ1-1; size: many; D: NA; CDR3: CASSLAGWAPGTNTEAFF; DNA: TGTGCCAGCAGCTTAGCCGGATGGGCGCCTGGTACGAACACTGAAGCTTTCTTT
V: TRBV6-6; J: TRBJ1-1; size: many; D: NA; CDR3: CASSYTGRTEAFF; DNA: TGTGCCAGCAGCTACACAGGGAGAACTGAAGCTTTCTTT
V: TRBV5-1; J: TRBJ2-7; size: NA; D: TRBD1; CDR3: CASSLGGQGTYEQYF; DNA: TGCGCCAGCAGTCTCGGGGGACAGGGTACCTACGAGCAGTACTTC
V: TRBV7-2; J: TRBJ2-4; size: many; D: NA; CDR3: CASSRRDRVAKNIQYF; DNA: TGTGCCAGCAGCCGCCGCGACAGAGTAGCCAAAAACATTCAGTACTTC
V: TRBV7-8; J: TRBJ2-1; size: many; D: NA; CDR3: CASSLATGKGNEQFF; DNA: TGTGCCAGCAGCTTAGCGACGGGAAAAGGAAATGAGCAGTTCTTC
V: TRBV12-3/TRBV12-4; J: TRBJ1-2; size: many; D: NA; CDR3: CASSPGPGDGYTF; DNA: TGTGCCAGCAGTCCAGGACCGGGAGATGGCTACACCTTC
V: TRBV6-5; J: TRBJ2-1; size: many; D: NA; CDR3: CASSYGLASRNEQFF; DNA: TGTGCCAGCAGTTACGGGCTAGCGTCAAGGAATGAGCAGTTCTTC
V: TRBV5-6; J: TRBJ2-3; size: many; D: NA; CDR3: CASSLTGTDTQYF; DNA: TGTGCCAGCAGCTTGACGGGCACAGATACGCAGTATTTT
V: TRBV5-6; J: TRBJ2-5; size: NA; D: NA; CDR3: CASSLGQGTPFQETQYF; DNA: TGTGCCAGCAGCTTAGGGCAGGGGACCCCCTTCCAAGAGACCCAGTACTTC
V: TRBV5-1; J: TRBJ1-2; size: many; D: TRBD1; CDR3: CASSVSGTGTSNYGYTF; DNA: TGCGCCAGCAGCGTTTCCGGGACAGGGACTTCTAACTATGGCTACACCTTC
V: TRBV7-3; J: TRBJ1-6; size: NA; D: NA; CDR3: CASSLIGGNSPLHF; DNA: TGTGCCAGCAGCTTAATTGGGGGAAACTCACCCCTCCACTTT